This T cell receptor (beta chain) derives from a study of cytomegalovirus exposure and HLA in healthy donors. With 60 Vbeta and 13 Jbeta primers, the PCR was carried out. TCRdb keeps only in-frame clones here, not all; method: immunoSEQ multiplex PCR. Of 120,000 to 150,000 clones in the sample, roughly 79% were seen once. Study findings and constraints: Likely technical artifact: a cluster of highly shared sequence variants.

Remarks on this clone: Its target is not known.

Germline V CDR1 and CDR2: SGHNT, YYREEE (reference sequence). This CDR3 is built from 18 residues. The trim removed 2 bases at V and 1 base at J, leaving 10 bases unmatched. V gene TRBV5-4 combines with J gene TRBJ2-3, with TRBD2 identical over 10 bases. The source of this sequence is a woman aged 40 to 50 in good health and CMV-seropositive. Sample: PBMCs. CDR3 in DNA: TGTGCCAGCAGCTTTCAGCGGGGGGGGCGCCCCGGCACAGATACGCAGTATTTT. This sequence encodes CASSFQRGGRPGTDTQYF.